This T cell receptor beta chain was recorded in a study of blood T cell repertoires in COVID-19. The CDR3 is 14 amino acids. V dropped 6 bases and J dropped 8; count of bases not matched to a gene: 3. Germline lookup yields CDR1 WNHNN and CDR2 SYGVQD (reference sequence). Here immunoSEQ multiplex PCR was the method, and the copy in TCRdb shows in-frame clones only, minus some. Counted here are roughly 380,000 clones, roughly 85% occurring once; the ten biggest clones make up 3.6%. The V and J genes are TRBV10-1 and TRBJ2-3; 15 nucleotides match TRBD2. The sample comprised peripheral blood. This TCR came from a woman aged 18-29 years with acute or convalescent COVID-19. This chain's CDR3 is CASSGLAGGSTQYF. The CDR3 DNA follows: TGCGCCAGCAGCGGACTAGCGGGAGGGAGTACGCAGTATTTT.